These 4 T cell receptor beta chains were all obtained from the same sample, sequenced in a study of blood T cell repertoires in COVID-19. Clones were read by immunoSEQ multiplex PCR, and TCRdb kept only the in-frame ones, dropping some. Of around 430,000 clones in the sample, roughly 88% were seen once. The material sequenced was peripheral blood. Source of these receptors: a woman between 50 and 59 years old with COVID-19, enrolled during active disease.

The chain employs TRBV30 and TRBJ2-2, with D tentatively TRBD2 (5 bases). Trimming cost V 3 bases and J 2 bases, with 10 bases left between them. Germline-derived CDR1 and CDR2 are GTSNPN and SVGIG (reference sequence). The CDR3 contains 14 residues. The CDR3 DNA is TGTGCCTGGAGACGAGGGTACAACACCGGGGAGCTGTTTTTT. Amino acid sequence: CAWRRGYNTGELFF.

CDR3 bases: TGCAGTGCTAGCTCCACAGATACGCAGTATTTT. This translates into CSASSTDTQYF. The gene calls are TRBV20-1 and TRBJ2-3; D is uncertain. The ends were cut back, 3 bases at V and 2 bases at J, with 3 bases in the middle. The CDR3 is made up of 11 amino acids. The germline V gene encodes CDR1 DFQATT and CDR2 SNEGSKA (reference sequence).

The chain is built from TRBV5-4 and TRBJ2-6; weak D call: TRBD1 (5 bases). The CDR3 contains 18 residues. V gave up 0 bases and J gave up 1 base, with 14 bases separating them. Germline loops: CDR1 SGHNT, CDR2 YYREEE (reference sequence). CDR3 bases: TGTGCCAGCAGCTTGGAGGCCAGGGTGGCGTCTGGGGCCAACGTCCTGACTTTC. This translates into CASSLEARVASGANVLTF. The whole variable domain, remainder taken from reference TRBV5-4 and TRBJ2-6, is ETGVTQSPTHLIKTRGQQVTLRCSSQSGHNTVSWYQQALGQGPQFIFQYYREEENGRGNFPPRFSGLQFPNYSSELNVNALELDDSALYLCASSLEARVASGANVLTFGAGSRLTVL.

The chain joins TRBV14 to TRBJ1-1, with 11 positions matching TRBD1. Germline V CDR1 and CDR2: SGHDN, FVKESK. There are 13 residues in the CDR3. The ends lost 8 bases at V and 5 bases at J; junction bases unmatched: 4. The CDR3 protein is CASGGTGGTEAFF. The DNA of the CDR3 is TGTGCCAGCGGGGGGACAGGGGGAACTGAAGCTTTCTTT.